What follows are 18 T cell receptor beta chains derived from one specimen sequenced in a study of identifying expanded T cells in peripheral blood. Produced via immunoSEQ multiplex PCR; TCRdb's table is partial and in-frame only. In the table there are 100,000 to 150,000 clones, roughly 82% of which are singletons. The sequencing input was blood. The receptors were gathered from a person aged 18 to 70 in good health.

The chain links TRBV5-4 to TRBJ1-4; tentative D call: TRBD1 (6 bases). V was clipped by 3 bases and J by 3 bases, with 9 bases between them. This CDR3 has 14 residues. Germline CDR1 is SGHNT and CDR2 is YYREEE (reference sequence). The CDR3 sequence: CASSSGQSNEKLFF. The CDR3 nucleotides are TGTGCCAGCAGCTCTGGACAGTCTAATGAAAAACTGTTTTTT.

This chain links TRBV5-8 with TRBJ1-3, with TRBD1 as a possible D gene (6 bases). This CDR3 spans 16 amino acids. The V gene lost 1 base and the J gene lost 9 bases, with 20 bases spanning the gap. Germline loops: CDR1 SGHTS, CDR2 YDEGEE. CDR3 loop: CASSLLLHGQGSTIYF. The CDR3 DNA sequence: TGTGCCAGCAGCTTGTTATTACACGGTCAGGGGAGCACCATATATTTT.

The chain uses TRBV30 and TRBJ2-5; the D call may be TRBD1 or TRBD2 (6 bases each). The CDR3 loop spans 14 amino acids. The germline V gene encodes CDR1 GTSNPN and CDR2 SVGIG (reference sequence). V dropped 3 bases and J dropped 4 bases, with 15 bases sitting between them. DNA of the CDR3: TGTGCCTGGAGCGGGGGCCGCAGGGCAGAGACCCAGTACTTC. It codes for CAWSGGRRAETQYF.

The chain joins TRBV5-6 to TRBJ1-6, with TRBD1 identical over 8 bases. Trimming removed 5 bases from V and 10 bases from J; junction bases left unmatched: 5. The CDR3 has 13 amino acids. Germline assignment: CDR1 SGHDT and CDR2 YYEEEE. The CDR3 DNA reads as TGTGCCAGCAGTGGACAGGGTAGCTCACCCCTCCACTTT. This sequence encodes CASSGQGSSPLHF.

The V and J genes are TRBV6-1 and TRBJ1-3; D might be TRBD1 (6 bases). CDR1 MNHNS and CDR2 SASEGT come from the germline V gene. The CDR3 is 14 residues long. V lost 4 bases and J 1 base, leaving 8 bases between the germline ends. CDR3 in amino acids: CASSVGQSGNTIYF. The CDR3 nucleotides read TGTGCCAGCAGTGTTGGACAGTCTGGAAACACCATATATTTT.

This rearrangement joins TRBV6-5 to TRBJ1-3; TRBD1 matches at 8 bases. The V gene's germline CDR1 is MNHEY and CDR2 SVGAGI. V lost 6 bases and J lost 0; bases outside the gene matches: 4. This CDR3 region has 15 residues. The CDR3 DNA is TGTGCCAGCAGCCTAACAGGGGGCTCTGGAAACACCATATATTTT. Its translation: CASSLTGGSGNTIYF.

This chain connects TRBV28 to TRBJ1-1, with 7 bases identical to TRBD1. The CDR3 covers 12 residues. Germline V gives CDR1 MDHEN, CDR2 SYDVKM. The V gene end was trimmed by 8 bases and the J gene end by 1 base; junction bases not matched to a gene: 1. The CDR3 DNA sequence: TGTGCCAGCCGGACAGGGAACACTGAAGCTTTCTTT. Translation: CASRTGNTEAFF.

V is TRBV5-4 and J is TRBJ1-1; D perhaps matches TRBD1 (6 bases). Germline V lookup: CDR1 SGHNT, CDR2 YYREEE (reference sequence). The CDR3 spans 14 residues. Trimming removed 2 bases at V and 3 bases at J, with 11 bases between. The CDR3 region is CASSFGGRDTEAFF. As DNA, the CDR3 is TGTGCCAGCAGCTTCGGGGGGCGGGACACTGAAGCTTTCTTT.

The chain recombines TRBV4-3 with TRBJ1-2; TRBD1 matches 11 bases. CDR3 length equals 17 residues. Germline-derived CDR1 and CDR2 are LGHNA and YSLEER. V was pared by 3 bases and J by 5 bases, with 11 bases of the junction left unmatched. The DNA for the CDR3 is TGCGCCAGCAGCCAGCCCCGGGGACAGGGGGTAGAATATGGCTACACCTTC. It codes for CASSQPRGQGVEYGYTF.

The gene calls are TRBV2 and TRBJ1-1; weak D call: TRBD1 (6 bases). The CDR3 contains 16 residues. V gave up 2 bases and J gave up 6 bases, with 19 bases separating them. CDR1 is SNHLY, CDR2 FYNNEI, per germline. As DNA, the CDR3 is TGTGCCAGCAGTGAATTCTGGGCAGGGGCGGGCGCTGAAGCTTTCTTT. It specifies CASSEFWAGAGAEAFF. The full variable domain, rest sourced from reference TRBV2 and TRBJ1-1, is EPEVTQTPSHQVTQMGQEVILRCVPISNHLYFYWYRQILGQKVEFLVSFYNNEISEKSEIFDDQFSVERPDGSNFTLKIRSTKLEDSAMYFCASSEFWAGAGAEAFFGQGTRLTVV.

This chain connects TRBV2 to TRBJ1-1; TRBD1 matches 9 bases. The CDR3 extends over 14 amino acids. The ends lost 6 bases at V and 6 bases at J; junction bases unmatched: 8. The germline gives CDR1 SNHLY, CDR2 FYNNEI. CDR3 DNA: TGTGCCAGCAGAGGGGACAGGGTGGGGGCTGAAGCTTTCTTT. Translated, it gives CASRGDRVGAEAFF.

The chain couples TRBV28 to TRBJ1-5; 7 bases line up with TRBD1. This CDR3 spans 15 amino acids. V was clipped by 5 bases and J by 8 bases; unmatched bases: 12. Looked up from germline, CDR1 is MDHEN and CDR2 is SYDVKM. CDR3 coding DNA: TGTGCCAGCAGTCCGCAAGACAGGGCCCAAGAGCCCCAGCATTTT. Encoded protein: CASSPQDRAQEPQHF.

The chain employs TRBV7-2 and TRBJ1-1, with a possible D match to TRBD1 (5 bases). The germline CDR1 and CDR2 sequences are SGHTA and FQGNSA. With 0 bases removed from V and 9 bases from J, the gap between germline ends came to 11 bases. CDR3 length: 13 amino acids. The CDR3, as DNA: TGTGCCAGCAGCTTAGCGCTTCGGGGGAAAGCTTTCTTT. It encodes CASSLALRGKAFF.

V is TRBV23-1 and J is TRBJ1-4, with D possibly being TRBD1 (6 bases). TRBV23-1 is an open reading frame whose function is uncertain. The CDR3 has 16 amino acids. V was trimmed by 5 bases and J by 6 bases, leaving 19 bases between them. DNA of the CDR3: TGCGCCAGCAGTAACGGGGCCGGGACATCTTATGAAAAACTGTTTTTT. Translated, it gives CASSNGAGTSYEKLFF.

This clone occurred a few times. This sequence joins TRBV7-9 and TRBJ1-1; the D gene is possibly TRBD1 (5 bases). The germline gives CDR1 SEHNR, CDR2 FQNEAQ (reference sequence). The CDR3 consists of 14 residues. V lost 2 bases to trimming and J lost 4 bases, with 11 bases between them. The CDR3 coding sequence is TGTGCCAGCAGCTTAACCCGGGACGGCACTGAAGCTTTCTTT. It codes for CASSLTRDGTEAFF.

The chain links TRBV19 to TRBJ2-2; unclear D gene. Germline CDR1 LNHDA, CDR2 SQIVND (reference sequence). V shed 2 bases and J shed 5 bases, with 3 bases lying between them. The CDR3 spans 12 residues. Written as DNA, the CDR3 is TGTGCCAGTAGTATAAGAACCGGGGAGCTGTTTTTT. Translated: CASSIRTGELFF.

The rearrangement uses TRBV7-9 and TRBJ2-7; no clear D. Trimming pared 5 bases from V and 0 bases from J, leaving 8 bases between. Germline CDR1 is SEHNR and CDR2 is FQNEAQ (reference sequence). This CDR3 spans 13 amino acids. The CDR3 nucleotides read TGTGCCAGCAGCCCAGGCCTCTCCTACGAGCAGTACTTC. Its translation: CASSPGLSYEQYF.

The J gene is TRBJ1-2, the V gene TRBV6-6, with TRBD1 identical over 7 bases. The CDR3 spans 15 residues. V dropped 9 bases and J dropped 5; count of bases not matched to a gene: 15. Germline loops: CDR1 MNHNY, CDR2 SVGAGI (reference sequence). In DNA form, the CDR3 reads TGTGCCAGTGACCCTAGGGGGCGAGAGTATTATGGCTACACCTTC. This translates into CASDPRGREYYGYTF.